Shown below are 14 T cell receptor beta chains from a single sample sequenced in a study of cytomegalovirus exposure and HLA in healthy donors. The data were produced by immunoSEQ multiplex PCR, yet TCRdb's version contains in-frame clones alone and is incomplete. This table has some 170,000 clones, roughly 96% appearing once. Sequencing was carried out using PBMCs. The source of these receptors is a young woman in good health and CMV-seronegative.

The chain couples TRBV5-4 to TRBJ1-2; TRBD1 agrees at 12 bases. The V gene's germline CDR1 is SGHNT and CDR2 YYREEE (reference sequence). The CDR3 runs to 14 residues. V was clipped by 3 bases and J by 4 bases; unmatched bases: 1. CDR3 amino acids: CASSWGQGAYGYTF. CDR3 DNA: TGTGCCAGCAGCTGGGGACAGGGGGCCTATGGCTACACCTTC.

The genes are TRBV6-6 and TRBJ1-6; 8 bases are shared with TRBD1. Germline V gives CDR1 MNHNY, CDR2 SVGAGI (reference sequence). The CDR3 has 13 amino acids. The V gene end was trimmed by 6 bases and the J gene end by 6 bases; junction bases not matched to a gene: 1. The CDR3 region has the DNA TGTGCCAGCAGAGACAGGGGTAATTCACCCCTCCACTTT. This gives the protein CASRDRGNSPLHF.

The V call is TRBV10-3, the J call TRBJ2-3; D might be TRBD2 (5 bases). Germline assignment: CDR1 ENHRY and CDR2 SYGVKD. The CDR3 is 17 residues long. Trimming cost V 5 bases and J 6 bases, with 24 bases left between them. Here the CDR3 DNA reads TGTGCCATCAGTCCCAGAAGGACCAACGACACGGGGGATACGCAGTATTTT. Amino acid sequence: CAISPRRTNDTGDTQYF.

The CDR3 spells CASSFGYGYTF. In nucleotides, the CDR3 is TGTGCCAGCAGCTTCGGCTATGGCTACACCTTC. The chain employs TRBV7-9 and TRBJ1-2; D unclear. The germline gives CDR1 SEHNR, CDR2 FQNEAQ (reference sequence). The CDR3 covers 11 residues. Trimming took off 3 bases at V and 4 bases at J, with 3 bases between the two ends.

This clone has a single count. J is TRBJ2-7 and V is TRBV18, with 7 bases lining up with TRBD2. Germline V gene lookup returns CDR1 KGHSH and CDR2 LQKENI. V lost 2 bases to trimming and J lost 6 bases; unmatched junction nucleotides: 4. The CDR3 is 13 residues long. The CDR3 nucleotides read TGTGCCAGCTCACCAGGGGGGGAGAGCGAGCAGTACTTC. Residues: CASSPGGESEQYF.

This clone was detected once. The chain has TRBV7-8 and TRBJ1-5; 7 nucleotides align to TRBD1. The V segment lost 1 base and the J segment 6 bases; nucleotides outside the gene matches: 9. The CDR3 extends over 16 amino acids. The germline V gene has CDR1 SGHVS and CDR2 FQNEAQ. For the CDR3, the DNA is TGTGCCAGCAGCTTAGATCGCGGGCCAGGGGGTCAGCCCCAGCATTTT. Protein: CASSLDRGPGGQPQHF. Supplemented by reference TRBV7-8 and TRBJ1-5, the full variable domain reads GAGVSQSPRYKVAKRGQDVALRCDPISGHVSLFWYQQALGQGPEFLTYFQNEAQLDKSGLPSDRFFAERPEGSVSTLKIQRTQQEDSAVYLCASSLDRGPGGQPQHFGDGTRLSIL.

The chain links TRBV4-1 to TRBJ2-7; 11 nucleotides agree with TRBD2. The germline gives CDR1 MGHRA, CDR2 YSYEKL. The CDR3 is 16 amino acids. With 2 bases clipped from V and 6 bases from J, the junction kept 9 bases outside the gene matches. The CDR3 coding sequence is TGCGCCAGCAGCCAACTAGCGGGAGGAATGCAAGGCGAGCAGTACTTC. It codes for CASSQLAGGMQGEQYF.

The CDR3 DNA reads as TGCGCCAGCAGCCAACCGACGGCGACTCCCTACGAGCAGTACTTC. Residues: CASSQPTATPYEQYF. The chain is built from TRBV4-3 and TRBJ2-7, with no clear D. The germline CDR1 and CDR2 sequences are LGHNA and YSLEER. The CDR3 has 15 amino acids. V lost 2 bases and J 2 bases, leaving 13 bases between the germline ends.

The chain employs TRBV6-4 and TRBJ1-2; maybe TRBD1 (5 bases). Germline-derived CDR1 and CDR2 are MRHNA and SNTAGT. CDR3 size: 12 residues. Trimming stripped 2 bases from V and 8 bases from J, with 9 bases between. DNA of the CDR3: TGTGCCAGCAGTGACACAGGTTCCGGCTACACCTTC. Translating gives CASSDTGSGYTF.

CDR3 sequence: CASSQSTTSGAKNIQYF. As DNA, the CDR3 is TGCGCCAGCAGCCAGAGTACGACTAGCGGGGCCAAAAACATTCAGTACTTC. The V gene is TRBV4-3, the J gene TRBJ2-4, with 10 bases lining up with TRBD2. CDR3 length equals 17 residues. The germline gives CDR1 LGHNA, CDR2 YSLEER. J was trimmed by 1 base and V by 3 bases; bases with no gene match: 6.

The chain has TRBV4-1 and TRBJ2-1; 9 nucleotides align to TRBD2. The CDR3 extends over 18 amino acids. Germline V gene lookup returns CDR1 MGHRA and CDR2 YSYEKL. With 4 bases clipped from V and 6 bases from J, the junction kept 16 bases outside the gene matches. The CDR3 nucleotides are TGCGCCAGCAGCCGACAAAGCTCTTCTAGCGGGGCATTCAATGAGCAGTTCTTC. It yields the protein CASSRQSSSSGAFNEQFF.

The chain has TRBV6-6 and TRBJ1-2, with 11 bases aligning to TRBD1. V lost 5 bases, J lost 3 bases, and 8 bases stayed unmatched. The CDR3 sequence is 16 residues long. Germline values: CDR1 MNHNY, CDR2 SVGAGI (reference sequence). CDR3 nucleotides: TGTGCCAGCAGTCGCGGACAGGGGGCTTTTGACTATGGCTACACCTTC. As protein: CASSRGQGAFDYGYTF.

The genes are TRBV6-5 and TRBJ1-1; weak D call: TRBD1 (6 bases). Germline CDR1 reads MNHEY; CDR2 reads SVGAGI. V lost 3 bases, J lost 7 bases, and 12 bases lay in between. The CDR3 has 13 residues. In nucleotides, the CDR3 is TGTGCCAGCAGTTATACAGGGCCGGGTGAAGCTTTCTTT. Its protein is CASSYTGPGEAFF.

The genes are TRBV7-9 and TRBJ1-5; 7 bases line up with TRBD1. CDR3 length: 15 residues. Germline V lookup: CDR1 SEHNR, CDR2 FQNEAQ (reference sequence). The ends lost 3 bases at V and 1 base at J; junction bases unmatched: 3. The CDR3 nucleotides read TGTGCCAGCAGCTTTGGGGACAGCAGCAATCAGCCCCAGCATTTT. The encoded protein is CASSFGDSSNQPQHF.